This is a list of T cell receptor beta chains from one sample in a study of shared clonotypes between healthy human individuals. Profiled with immunoSEQ multiplex PCR; TCRdb holds only in-frame clones, not every one. The sample lists under 2,500,000 clones, roughly 95% occurring once. The sequenced sample consisted of naive CD4+ T cells sorted from blood. The receptors shown here come from a young man in good health. Both conserved end residues are part of each CDR3. A D gene is named only where the DNA matches it firmly. Part of the rows lack a size; the others show once, few, many or a class for expanded clones.

D	V	size	J	DNA	CDR3
NA	TRBV11-2	NA	TRBJ2-3	TGTGCCAGCAGCTTAGGGGGACCCACAGATACGCAGTATTTT	CASSLGGPTDTQYF
NA	TRBV30	once	TRBJ2-7	TGTGCCTGGAGTTTAGGAGGCGAGCAGTACTTC	CAWSLGGEQYF
TRBD1	TRBV7-9	NA	TRBJ2-3	TGTGCCAGCAGCAAAGGGACAGCCATCACAGATACGCAGTATTTT	CASSKGTAITDTQYF
TRBD1	TRBV5-1	NA	TRBJ2-3	TGCGCCAGCAGCCCGGGACAGGGTCGGTTCGATACGCAGTATTTT	CASSPGQGRFDTQYF
TRBD1	TRBV18	few	TRBJ1-2	TGTGCCAGCTCACCAACCCCAGACAGGGACTATGGCTACACCTTC	CASSPTPDRDYGYTF
TRBD1	TRBV28	NA	TRBJ1-1	TGTGCCAGCAGACCGGACAGGGGCCCTCAAAATGATGCTTTCTTT	CASRPDRGPQNDAFF
NA	TRBV6-1	NA	TRBJ2-3	TGTGCCAGCAGTGAAGCGCTTCGAGGTGATACGCAGTATTTT	CASSEALRGDTQYF
NA	TRBV4-1	NA	TRBJ2-7	TGCGCCAGCAGCCAAGACGAAACAACAGGGTACCACGAGCAGTACTTC	CASSQDETTGYHEQYF
NA	TRBV29-1	NA	TRBJ1-1	TGCAGCGTCCGGCGGGGGAACACTGAAGCTTTCTTT	CSVRRGNTEAFF
TRBD2	TRBV4-2	NA	TRBJ2-3	TGTGCCAGCAGCCGCGGGGGGGAGATCACAGATACGCAGTATTTT	CASSRGGEITDTQYF
TRBD2	TRBV10-3	NA	TRBJ2-7	TGTGCCATCAGTGCTGGAGGGACTAGCGGGATCTACGAGCAGTACTTC	CAISAGGTSGIYEQYF
TRBD1	TRBV5-1	NA	TRBJ1-2	TGCGCCAGCAGCCCAGACAGGGACTATGGCTACACCTTC	CASSPDRDYGYTF
TRBD1	TRBV7-2	NA	TRBJ2-3	TGTGCCAGCAGCGAGGACAGGGGAAACACAGATACGCAGTATTTT	CASSEDRGNTDTQYF
NA	TRBV5-1	NA	TRBJ1-2	TGCGCCAGCAGCCCTGGTGAGGGGCTCAGTGGCTACACCTTC	CASSPGEGLSGYTF
NA	TRBV10-3	few	TRBJ1-5	TGTGCCATCATGGGGGACAGCAATCAGCCCCAGCATTTT	CAIMGDSNQPQHF
NA	TRBV28	NA	TRBJ2-7	TGTGCCAGCACTGGCAGGGTGTACGAGCAGTACTTC	CASTGRVYEQYF
NA	TRBV4-1	NA	TRBJ1-2	TGCGCCAGCAGCCAAACTCAGGGGATCAGCTATGGCTACACCTTC	CASSQTQGISYGYTF
TRBD1	TRBV6-5	NA	TRBJ2-5	TGTGCCAGCAGTTACACCGACAGGGTTAGGACCCAGTACTTC	CASSYTDRVRTQYF
TRBD2	TRBV27	NA	TRBJ2-3	TGTGCCAGCAGTTTTTGGTCAGCGGGGACAGATACGCAGTATTTT	CASSFWSAGTDTQYF
NA	TRBV2	once	TRBJ2-2	TGTGCCAGCAGTGAAAGGGGGGCTCGAACAACCGGGGAGCTGTTTTTT	CASSERGARTTGELFF
TRBD2	TRBV4-1	once	TRBJ2-1	TGCGCCAGCAGCCAAGAATCCAGCGGGAGGCCGTCGAATGAGCAGTTCTTC	CASSQESSGRPSNEQFF
TRBD2	TRBV6-5	once	TRBJ2-1	TGTGCCAGCAGTCTAGCGGGAGTTGTCAATGAGCAGTTCTTC	CASSLAGVVNEQFF
NA	TRBV29-1	NA	TRBJ1-2	TGCAGCGTTGAATGGGGGCTGGATGGCTACACCTTC	CSVEWGLDGYTF
NA	TRBV6-5	NA	TRBJ1-5	TGTGCCAGCAGTTACTTGGGCGCGGCTCAGCCCCAGCATTTT	CASSYLGAAQPQHF
NA	TRBV19	NA	TRBJ1-3	TGTGCCAGTAGTGCCCATGGAAACACCATATATTTT	CASSAHGNTIYF
NA	TRBV5-1	NA	TRBJ2-1	TGCGCCAGCAGCTTGGTCGGGGATCACTACTACAATGAGCAGTTCTTC	CASSLVGDHYYNEQFF
NA	TRBV7-2	NA	TRBJ2-5	TGTGCCAGCAGCCCTCGGCCTAAAGAGACCCAGTACTTC	CASSPRPKETQYF
NA	TRBV14	NA	TRBJ1-1	TGTGCCAGCAGCCAAGGCCCGGGACTCCAGAACACTGAAGCTTTCTTT	CASSQGPGLQNTEAFF
NA	TRBV20-1	NA	TRBJ1-1	TGCAGTGCCACGAGGGGGACTGAAGCTTTCTTT	CSATRGTEAFF
TRBD2	TRBV5-1	NA	TRBJ2-1	TGCGCCAGCAGCACTGGGACTAGCGGGGGTTACAATGAGCAGTTCTTC	CASSTGTSGGYNEQFF
NA	TRBV6-5	few	TRBJ1-1	TGTGCCAGCACTGATCTCGGGCACACTGAAGCTTTCTTT	CASTDLGHTEAFF
TRBD1	TRBV5-1	NA	TRBJ2-7	TGCGCCAGCAGCTTACAGGGGTTAGAGCAGTACTTC	CASSLQGLEQYF
TRBD2	TRBV7-9	NA	TRBJ2-7	TGTGCCAGCAGCTTAGACCCCGGGACTAGCTTCTCCGAGCAGTACTTC	CASSLDPGTSFSEQYF